Below are 8 T cell receptor beta chains sequenced from a single sample in a study of shared clonotypes between healthy human individuals. Some clones are missing from TCRdb's copy, which holds only in-frame ones; the method was immunoSEQ multiplex PCR. The profile shows about 1,900,000 clones, around 96% of them singletons. CD45RO negativity and positive selection for CCR7 defined naive CD8 cells, a population that excluded terminally differentiated effector memory CD45RA+ cells. The sample was naive CD8+ T cells sorted from blood. Source of these receptors: a man between 18 and 35 years old in good health.

The chain has TRBV5-4 and TRBJ1-2; D might be TRBD1 (5 bases). The germline gives CDR1 SGHNT, CDR2 YYREEE (reference sequence). The CDR3 runs to 11 residues. V gave up 3 bases and J gave up 13 bases, with 13 bases separating them. The CDR3 DNA follows: TGTGCCAGCAGCTGGGAAGGGGTCTTCACCTTC. This codes for CASSWEGVFTF.

This chain connects TRBV7-6 to TRBJ2-4, with 13 bases identical to TRBD2. Looked up from germline, CDR1 is SGHVS and CDR2 is FNYEAQ. The CDR3 extends over 16 amino acids. The ends lost 3 bases at V and 4 bases at J; junction bases unmatched: 3. The CDR3 bases are TGTGCCAGCAGCTTGACTAGCGGGGGGACTAAAAACATTCAGTACTTC. Protein: CASSLTSGGTKNIQYF. Full variable domain (missing parts from reference TRBV7-6 and TRBJ2-4): GAGVSQSPRYKVTKRGQDVALRCDPISGHVSLYWYRQALGQGPEFLTYFNYEAQQDKSGLPNDRFSAERPEGSISTLTIQRTEQRDSAMYRCASSLTSGGTKNIQYFGAGTRLSVL.

J is TRBJ2-1 and V is TRBV27; possible D gene TRBD2, 6 bases. Germline V CDR1 and CDR2: MNHEY, SMNVEV (reference sequence). V was cut by 2 bases and J by 8 bases, with 19 bases left in between. CDR3 size: 16 residues. CDR3 amino acids: CASSLVKGRTLYEQFF. The CDR3 nucleotides are TGTGCCAGCAGTTTAGTGAAGGGGAGGACTCTGTATGAGCAGTTCTTC.

J is TRBJ2-7 and V is TRBV5-8, with 9 bases identical to TRBD2. Per germline, CDR1 SGHTS and CDR2 YDEGEE. J lost 0 bases, V lost 4 bases, and 8 bases had no gene match. This CDR3 is 16 amino acids long. The CDR3 region is CASSTAGGPFSYEQYF. The DNA of the CDR3 is TGTGCCAGCAGCACCGCGGGAGGGCCCTTCTCCTACGAGCAGTACTTC.

The J gene is TRBJ2-5, the V gene TRBV7-9, with TRBD2 identical over 9 bases. The V segment lost 5 bases and the J segment 4 bases; nucleotides outside the gene matches: 17. This CDR3 region has 18 residues. Germline values: CDR1 SEHNR, CDR2 FQNEAQ (reference sequence). The DNA for the CDR3 is TGTGCCAGCAGCCCCCCGAGAACAAGCGGGAGGTGGGGAGAGACCCAGTACTTC. This codes for CASSPPRTSGRWGETQYF.

The chain recombines TRBV4-2 with TRBJ1-5; no firm D call. The germline CDR1 and CDR2 sequences are LGHNA and YNFKEQ. V shed 5 bases and J shed 5 bases, with 13 bases lying between them. The CDR3 covers 14 residues. This CDR3 is CASSETVLDQPQHF. The CDR3 DNA sequence: TGTGCCAGCAGCGAGACGGTATTGGATCAGCCCCAGCATTTT.

This chain links TRBV9 with TRBJ1-6; tentative D call: TRBD1 (5 bases). There are 15 residues in the CDR3. Per the germline V gene, CDR1 is SGDLS and CDR2 is YYNGEE. The germline V and J ends were trimmed by 2 bases and 3 bases, with 9 bases remaining between them. This CDR3 reads CASSVREDYNSPLHF. CDR3 DNA sequence: TGTGCCAGCAGCGTCAGGGAAGACTATAATTCACCCCTCCACTTT. Complete variable domain (other parts from reference TRBV9 and TRBJ1-6): DSGVTQTPKHLITATGQRVTLRCSPRSGDLSVYWYQQSLDQGLQFLIQYYNGEERAKGNILERFSAQQFPDLHSELNLSSLELGDSALYFCASSVREDYNSPLHFGNGTRLTVT.

The chain carries TRBV4-1 and TRBJ1-1; D ambiguous. The length of the CDR3 is 16 residues. Per the germline V gene, CDR1 is MGHRA and CDR2 is YSYEKL. V lost 0 bases and J 4 bases, leaving 15 bases between the germline ends. CDR3 loop: CASSQEVADLLTEAFF. Here the CDR3 DNA reads TGCGCCAGCAGCCAAGAAGTGGCGGACCTCCTCACTGAAGCTTTCTTT.